The entry below gives a single T cell receptor beta chain sequence along with its context. The CDR3 length is 14 residues. Germline V CDR1 and CDR2: SGHDT, YYEEEE. V lost 3 bases, J lost 2 bases, and 4 bases stayed unmatched. This table comes from immunoSEQ multiplex PCR, and its TCRdb copy is limited to in-frame clones, with some not included. The table shows roughly 130,000 clones, with 84% occurring only once. These data originate in a study of blood T cell repertoires in COVID-19. This sequence joins TRBV5-6 and TRBJ1-2; TRBD1 matches at 7 bases. The sample consisted of peripheral blood. This sequence was found in an older woman with acute or convalescent COVID-19. CDR3 protein: CASSSGQANYGYTF. The CDR3 coding sequence is TGTGCCAGCAGCTCAGGACAGGCCAACTATGGCTACACCTTC.